The rows below give T cell receptor beta chains drawn from one sample of a study of blood T cell repertoires in COVID-19. The table came from immunoSEQ multiplex PCR; TCRdb's copy has only in-frame clones and leaves some out. In the table there are tens of thousands of clones, roughly nine tenths of which are singletons. What was sequenced was peripheral blood. These receptors originate from a man aged 25 to 45 with active or convalescent COVID-19. CDR3s include the opening cysteine and the closing phenylalanine or tryptophan. The D gene is left open where the match is weak. Some rows mark clone size as missing; the rest say once, few, many or name a class of expanded clone.

>TRBV6-1|.|.|TRBJ2-7
CASSEVSYEQYF
TGTGCCAGCAGTGAAGTCAGCTACGAGCAGTACTTC
>TRBV7-9|.|.|TRBJ1-2
CASSLAPGDYGYTF
TGTGCCAGCAGCTTAGCGCCGGGAGACTATGGCTACACCTTC
>TRBV12-3/TRBV12-4|.|.|TRBJ1-4
CASRYSGEKLFF
TGTGCCAGCAGGTACAGTGGGGAAAAACTGTTTTTT
>TRBV6-5|.|.|TRBJ1-2
CASSPGVRYGYTF
TGTGCCAGCAGCCCGGGGGTAAGGTATGGCTACACCTTC
>TRBV7-3|.|.|TRBJ1-5
CAARVGLGPKADTNQPQHF
TGTGCCGCTCGCGTGGGGCTAGGGCCGAAAGCAGATACAAATCAGCCCCAGCATTTT
>TRBV7-9|few|.|TRBJ2-7
CASSSTGHLYEQYF
TGTGCCAGCAGCTCTACGGGACATCTATACGAGCAGTACTTC
>TRBV18|.|.|TRBJ1-5
CASSPGNTGGQPQHF
TGTGCCAGCTCACCGGGAAACACGGGGGGTCAGCCCCAGCATTTT
>TRBV5-6|.|TRBD1|TRBJ1-2
CASSLDSTGVDGYTF
TGTGCCAGCAGCTTGGATTCAACAGGGGTAGATGGCTACACCTTC
>TRBV5-6|.|TRBD1|TRBJ1-6
CASSDEQGWYNSPLHF
TGTGCCAGCAGCGACGAACAGGGGTGGTATAATTCACCCCTCCACTTT
>TRBV3-1/TRBV3-2|.|TRBD1|TRBJ1-1
CASSQERDRGRGTEAFF
TGTGCCAGCAGCCAAGAACGGGACAGGGGGCGCGGGACTGAAGCTTTCTTT
>TRBV7-8|.|.|TRBJ1-1
CASSRAVNTEAFF
TGTGCCAGCAGCCGGGCGGTGAACACTGAAGCTTTCTTT
>TRBV19|.|.|TRBJ1-6
CASSTQGSNSPLHF
TGTGCCAGTAGTACCCAGGGAAGTAATTCACCCCTCCACTTT
>TRBV6-4|.|.|TRBJ1-4
CASRTGALNEKLFF
TGTGCCAGCAGGACAGGCGCTCTCAATGAAAAACTGTTTTTT
>TRBV4-1|once|.|TRBJ2-1
CASSHRGEDNEQFF
TGCGCCAGCAGCCACAGGGGGGAGGACAATGAGCAGTTCTTC
>TRBV11-3|.|.|TRBJ2-5
CASSSHPGRAQETQYF
TGTGCCAGCAGCTCCCATCCCGGGCGGGCACAAGAGACCCAGTACTTC
>TRBV5-1|once|TRBD2|TRBJ2-3
CASSYLAASTDTQYF
TGCGCCAGCAGCTACCTAGCGGCTAGCACAGATACGCAGTATTTT
>TRBV18|.|TRBD1|TRBJ2-3
CASSSRDRGISTDTQYF
TGTGCCAGCTCATCCCGGGACAGGGGGATTAGCACAGATACGCAGTATTTT
>TRBV19|.|.|TRBJ1-2
CASRGGRGYTF
TGTGCCAGCAGGGGAGGGCGAGGCTACACCTTC
>TRBV6-5|.|TRBD1|TRBJ2-7
CASSRDRGYEQYF
TGTGCCAGCAGTAGGGACAGGGGCTACGAGCAGTACTTC
>TRBV28|.|.|TRBJ1-2
CATIGGRGYTF
TGTGCAACGATAGGAGGGAGGGGCTACACCTTC
>TRBV12-5|.|.|TRBJ1-1
CASGSGVKQWGENTEAFF
TGTGCTAGTGGCTCAGGCGTCAAACAGTGGGGGGAGAACACTGAAGCTTTCTTT
>TRBV19|.|.|TRBJ1-2
CASSIETQIYGYTF
TGTGCCAGTAGTATAGAAACCCAGATCTATGGCTACACCTTC
>TRBV6-5|.|.|TRBJ1-5
CASKVGGGNQPQHF
TGTGCCAGTAAGGTTGGGGGGGGCAATCAGCCCCAGCATTTT
>TRBV11-3|.|TRBD2|TRBJ2-3
CASRFGHSGRALDTQYF
TGTGCCAGCAGATTTGGGCATAGCGGGAGGGCCCTGGATACGCAGTATTTT
>TRBV5-6|.|.|TRBJ1-2
CASTPLAGLFNYGYTF
TGTGCCAGCACCCCATTGGCAGGGTTGTTTAACTATGGCTACACCTTC
>TRBV7-6|.|.|TRBJ1-5
CASSLGQYSNQPQHF
TGTGCCAGCAGCTTAGGGCAGTATAGCAATCAGCCCCAGCATTTT
>TRBV6-5|.|.|TRBJ1-2
CASSPRDTYGYTF
TGTGCCAGCAGTCCCCGGGACACCTATGGCTACACCTTC
>TRBV6-5|.|.|TRBJ1-1
CASSYRSGISNTEAFF
TGTGCCAGCAGTTACAGGTCGGGGATTTCGAACACTGAAGCTTTCTTT
>TRBV20-1|.|.|TRBJ2-5
CSAKSTETQYF
TGCAGTGCTAAGAGTACAGAGACCCAGTACTTC
>TRBV19|.|.|TRBJ2-6
CASSIPPTALGANVLTF
TGTGCCAGTAGTATACCGCCGACAGCCCTTGGGGCCAACGTCCTGACTTTC
>TRBV24-1|.|TRBD1|TRBJ2-5
CATSDFGQGERETQYF
TGTGCCACCAGTGATTTTGGGCAGGGGGAAAGGGAGACCCAGTACTTC
>TRBV2|few|TRBD1|TRBJ1-4
CASRGQGILNEKLFF
TGTGCCAGCAGAGGACAGGGGATTTTAAATGAAAAACTGTTTTTT
>TRBV25-1|.|TRBD1|TRBJ1-1
CASGKGGRNTEAFF
TGTGCCAGCGGAAAAGGGGGCAGGAACACTGAAGCTTTCTTT
>TRBV3-1/TRBV3-2|.|TRBD1|TRBJ2-1
CASSRGQEAYNEQFF
TGTGCCAGCAGCCGGGGACAGGAAGCCTACAATGAGCAGTTCTTC
>TRBV6-5|.|.|TRBJ1-6
CASKGPANSPLHF
TGTGCCAGCAAGGGGCCAGCGAATTCACCCCTCCACTTT
>TRBV6-6|.|TRBD2|TRBJ2-5
CASNGGAETQYF
TGTGCCAGCAACGGGGGGGCAGAGACCCAGTACTTC
>TRBV7-2|.|TRBD1|TRBJ1-2
CASRTSMTGNNGYTF
TGTGCCAGCAGGACCTCCATGACAGGGAACAATGGCTACACCTTC
>TRBV5-5|.|TRBD1|TRBJ2-2
CASSKGQGAPGELFF
TGTGCCAGCAGCAAGGGACAGGGGGCGCCCGGGGAGCTGTTTTTT
>TRBV3-1/TRBV3-2|.|.|TRBJ2-5
CASSQVTGRSRETQYF
TGTGCCAGCAGCCAAGTTACAGGGCGGTCGAGAGAGACCCAGTACTTC
>TRBV10-3|.|.|TRBJ1-3
CAISGTTGFSGNTIYF
TGTGCCATCAGTGGAACCACAGGTTTCTCTGGAAACACCATATATTTT